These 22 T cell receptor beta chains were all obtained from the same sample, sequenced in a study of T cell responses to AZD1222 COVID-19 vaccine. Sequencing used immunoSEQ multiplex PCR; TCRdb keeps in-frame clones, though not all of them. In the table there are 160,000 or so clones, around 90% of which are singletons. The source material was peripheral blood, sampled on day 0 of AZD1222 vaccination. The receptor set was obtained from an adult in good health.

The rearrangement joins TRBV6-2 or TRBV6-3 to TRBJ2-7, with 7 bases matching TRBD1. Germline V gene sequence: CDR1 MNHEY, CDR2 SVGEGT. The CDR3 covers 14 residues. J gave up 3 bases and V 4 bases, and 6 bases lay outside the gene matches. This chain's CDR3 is CASSSLGQIYEQYF. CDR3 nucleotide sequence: TGTGCCAGCAGTTCACTGGGACAGATCTACGAGCAGTACTTC.

The CDR3 sequence: CASSLYGTEATEAFF. The CDR3 DNA is TGTGCCAGCAGCTTGTATGGGACAGAGGCCACTGAAGCTTTCTTT. The genes are TRBV5-4 and TRBJ1-1, with 7 bases lining up with TRBD1. Germline CDR1 and CDR2: SGHNT and YYREEE (reference sequence). The CDR3 sequence is 15 residues long. V trimming: 1 base; J trimming: 4 bases; junction bases outside the gene matches: 7. Combining the CDR3 with reference TRBV5-4 and TRBJ1-1 gives the whole variable domain ETGVTQSPTHLIKTRGQQVTLRCSSQSGHNTVSWYQQALGQGPQFIFQYYREEENGRGNFPPRFSGLQFPNYSSELNVNALELDDSALYLCASSLYGTEATEAFFGQGTRLTVV.

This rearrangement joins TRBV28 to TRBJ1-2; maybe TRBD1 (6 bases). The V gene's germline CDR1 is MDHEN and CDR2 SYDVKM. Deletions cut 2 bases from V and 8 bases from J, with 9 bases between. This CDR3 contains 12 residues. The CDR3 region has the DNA TGTGCCAGCAGTTTACAGGGGCAAGGCTACACCTTC. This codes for CASSLQGQGYTF.

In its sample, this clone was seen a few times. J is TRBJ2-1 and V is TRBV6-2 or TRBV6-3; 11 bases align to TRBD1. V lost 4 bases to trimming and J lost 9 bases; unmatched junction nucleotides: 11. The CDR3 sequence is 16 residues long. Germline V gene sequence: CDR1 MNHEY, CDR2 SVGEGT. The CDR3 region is CASSSPGTGGKGEQFF. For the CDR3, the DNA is TGTGCCAGCAGTTCCCCCGGGACAGGGGGAAAAGGTGAGCAGTTCTTC.

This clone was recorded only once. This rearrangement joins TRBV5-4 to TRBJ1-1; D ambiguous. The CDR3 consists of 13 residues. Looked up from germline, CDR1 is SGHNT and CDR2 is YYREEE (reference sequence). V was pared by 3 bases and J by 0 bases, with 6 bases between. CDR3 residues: CASSSSVNTEAFF. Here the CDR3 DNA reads TGTGCCAGCAGCTCGTCAGTGAACACTGAAGCTTTCTTT.

CDR3 coding DNA: TGTGCCTGGAGGTCGCAGGGGAGACCTAAACTGTTTTTT. Its translation is CAWRSQGRPKLFF. The rearrangement joins TRBV30 to TRBJ1-4, with TRBD1 as a possible D gene (6 bases). Trimming took 3 bases from V and 11 from J, leaving 16 bases between them. CDR3 length: 13 residues. Germline V gives CDR1 GTSNPN, CDR2 SVGIG (reference sequence).

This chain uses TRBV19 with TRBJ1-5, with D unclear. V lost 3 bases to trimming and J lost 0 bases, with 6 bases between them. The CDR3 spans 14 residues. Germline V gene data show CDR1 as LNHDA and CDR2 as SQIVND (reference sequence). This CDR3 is CASSIPGSNQPQHF. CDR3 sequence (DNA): TGTGCCAGTAGTATCCCAGGTAGCAATCAGCCCCAGCATTTT.

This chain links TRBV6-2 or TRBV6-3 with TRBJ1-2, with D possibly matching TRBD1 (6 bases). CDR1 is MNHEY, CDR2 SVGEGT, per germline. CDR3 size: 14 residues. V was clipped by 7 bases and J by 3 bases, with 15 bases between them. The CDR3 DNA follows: TGTGCCAGCACCCCTTCGACAGGATACTATGGCTACACCTTC. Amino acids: CASTPSTGYYGYTF.

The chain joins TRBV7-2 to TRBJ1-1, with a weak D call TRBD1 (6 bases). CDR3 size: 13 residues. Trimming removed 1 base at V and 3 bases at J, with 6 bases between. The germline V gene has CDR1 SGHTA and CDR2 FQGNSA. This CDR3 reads CASSLGTDTEAFF. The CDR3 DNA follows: TGTGCCAGCAGCTTAGGGACAGACACTGAAGCTTTCTTT.

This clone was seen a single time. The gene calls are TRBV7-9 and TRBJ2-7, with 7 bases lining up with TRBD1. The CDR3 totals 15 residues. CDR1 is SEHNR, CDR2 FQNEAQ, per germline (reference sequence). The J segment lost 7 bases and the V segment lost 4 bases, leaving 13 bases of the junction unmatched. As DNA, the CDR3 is TGTGCCAGCAGCTCTCCAGAGACAGGGAGTTGGGAGCAGTACTTC. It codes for CASSSPETGSWEQYF.

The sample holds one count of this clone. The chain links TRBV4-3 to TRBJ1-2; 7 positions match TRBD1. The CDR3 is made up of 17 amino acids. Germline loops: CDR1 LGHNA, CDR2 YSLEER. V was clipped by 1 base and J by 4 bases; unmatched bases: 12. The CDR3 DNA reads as TGCGCCAGCAGCCAAGGGACTTTTGAGGGGGCAATCTATGGCTACACCTTC. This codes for CASSQGTFEGAIYGYTF.

The CDR3 region is CASNRAGEGNQPQHF. The CDR3 DNA reads as TGTGCCAGCAACCGTGCGGGGGAGGGCAATCAGCCCCAGCATTTT. This chain connects TRBV28 to TRBJ1-5; a possible D gene is TRBD1 (5 bases). From germline, CDR1 is MDHEN and CDR2 SYDVKM. The V and J ends lost 7 bases and 2 bases respectively, with 15 bases between them. The CDR3 loop spans 15 amino acids.

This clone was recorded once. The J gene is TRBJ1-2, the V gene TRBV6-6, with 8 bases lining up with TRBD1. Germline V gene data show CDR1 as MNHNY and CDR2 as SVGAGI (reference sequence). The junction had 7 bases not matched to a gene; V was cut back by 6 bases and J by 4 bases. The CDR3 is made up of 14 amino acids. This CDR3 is CASSPTGQGYGYTF. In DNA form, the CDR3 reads TGTGCCAGCAGCCCTACTGGACAGGGCTATGGCTACACCTTC.

The CDR3 DNA is TGTGCCAGCAGCCAATCGAAGGGGCTAACTGAAGCTTTCTTT. Translation gives CASSQSKGLTEAFF. The rearrangement links TRBV16 to TRBJ1-1; D perhaps matches TRBD1 (5 bases). The V gene's germline CDR1 is KGHSY and CDR2 FQNENV. CDR3 length equals 14 residues. Trimming stripped 0 bases from V and 5 bases from J, with 10 bases between.

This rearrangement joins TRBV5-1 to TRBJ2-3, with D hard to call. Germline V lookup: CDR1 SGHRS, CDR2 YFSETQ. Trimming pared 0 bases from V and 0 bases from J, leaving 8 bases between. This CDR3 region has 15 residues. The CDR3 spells CASSLDMASTDTQYF. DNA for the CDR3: TGCGCCAGCAGCTTGGATATGGCAAGCACAGATACGCAGTATTTT.

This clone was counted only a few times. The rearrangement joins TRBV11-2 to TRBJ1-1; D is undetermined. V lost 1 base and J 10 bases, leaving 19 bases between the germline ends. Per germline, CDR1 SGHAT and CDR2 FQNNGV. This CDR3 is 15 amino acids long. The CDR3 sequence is CASSLVSGSSPGAFF. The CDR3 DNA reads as TGTGCCAGCAGCTTAGTTTCGGGGTCCAGCCCGGGAGCTTTCTTT.

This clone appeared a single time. The CDR3 region is CASSYSGTGDEKLFF. Here the CDR3 DNA reads TGTGCCAGCAGTTACTCCGGAACAGGGGATGAAAAACTGTTTTTT. The chain is built from TRBV6-5 and TRBJ1-4, with 7 positions matching TRBD1. Losses at the gene ends were 0 bases for V and 6 bases for J; bases not matched to a gene: 4. The CDR3 length is 15 residues. Germline assignment: CDR1 MNHEY and CDR2 SVGAGI.

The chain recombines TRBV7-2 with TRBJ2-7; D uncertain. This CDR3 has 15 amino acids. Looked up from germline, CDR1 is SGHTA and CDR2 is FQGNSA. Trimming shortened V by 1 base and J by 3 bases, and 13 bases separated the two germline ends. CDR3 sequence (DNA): TGTGCCAGCAGCTTAGGGGCGGAGCCTCACTACGAGCAGTACTTC. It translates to CASSLGAEPHYEQYF. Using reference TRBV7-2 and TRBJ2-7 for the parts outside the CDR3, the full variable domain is GAGVSQSPSNKVTEKGKDVELRCDPISGHTALYWYRQSLGQGLEFLIYFQGNSAPDKSGLPSDRFSAERTGGSVSTLTIQRTQQEDSAVYLCASSLGAEPHYEQYFGPGTRLTVT.

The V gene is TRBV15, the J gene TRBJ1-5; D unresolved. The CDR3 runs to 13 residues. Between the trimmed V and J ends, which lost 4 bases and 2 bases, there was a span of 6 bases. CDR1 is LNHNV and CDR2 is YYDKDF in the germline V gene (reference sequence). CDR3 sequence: CATSIEGNQPQHF. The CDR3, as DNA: TGTGCCACCAGCATAGAGGGCAATCAGCCCCAGCATTTT.

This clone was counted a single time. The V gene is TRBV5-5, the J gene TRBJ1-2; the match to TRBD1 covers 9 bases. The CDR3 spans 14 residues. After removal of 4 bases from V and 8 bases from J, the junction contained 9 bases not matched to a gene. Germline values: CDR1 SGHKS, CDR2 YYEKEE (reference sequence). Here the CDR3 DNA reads TGTGCCAGCAGCAGCGCCGGGACAGGGTGGGGCTACACCTTC. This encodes CASSSAGTGWGYTF.

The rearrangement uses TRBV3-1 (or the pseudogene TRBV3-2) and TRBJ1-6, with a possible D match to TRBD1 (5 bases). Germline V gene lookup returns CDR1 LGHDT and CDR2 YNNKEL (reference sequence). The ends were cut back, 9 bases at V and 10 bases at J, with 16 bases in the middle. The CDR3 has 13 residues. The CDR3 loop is CASGGGAGSPLHF. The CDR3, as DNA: TGTGCCAGTGGGGGAGGGGCAGGATCACCCCTCCACTTT.

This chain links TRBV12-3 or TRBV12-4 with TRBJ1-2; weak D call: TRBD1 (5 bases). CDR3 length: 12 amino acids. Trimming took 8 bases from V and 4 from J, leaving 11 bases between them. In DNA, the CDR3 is TGTGCCAGCGGAGACAGAGGCTATGGCTACACCTTC. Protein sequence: CASGDRGYGYTF.